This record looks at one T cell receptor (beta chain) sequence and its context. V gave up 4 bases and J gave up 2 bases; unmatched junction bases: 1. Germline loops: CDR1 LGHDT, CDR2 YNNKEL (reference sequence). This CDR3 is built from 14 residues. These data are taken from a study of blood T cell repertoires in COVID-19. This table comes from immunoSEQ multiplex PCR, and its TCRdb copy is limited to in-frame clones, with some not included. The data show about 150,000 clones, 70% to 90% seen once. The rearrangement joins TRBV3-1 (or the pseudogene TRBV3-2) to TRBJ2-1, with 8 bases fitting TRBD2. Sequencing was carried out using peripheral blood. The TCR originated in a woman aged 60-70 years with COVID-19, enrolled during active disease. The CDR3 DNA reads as TGTGCCAGCAGCCTGACTAGCGCCTACAATGAGCAGTTCTTC. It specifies CASSLTSAYNEQFF.